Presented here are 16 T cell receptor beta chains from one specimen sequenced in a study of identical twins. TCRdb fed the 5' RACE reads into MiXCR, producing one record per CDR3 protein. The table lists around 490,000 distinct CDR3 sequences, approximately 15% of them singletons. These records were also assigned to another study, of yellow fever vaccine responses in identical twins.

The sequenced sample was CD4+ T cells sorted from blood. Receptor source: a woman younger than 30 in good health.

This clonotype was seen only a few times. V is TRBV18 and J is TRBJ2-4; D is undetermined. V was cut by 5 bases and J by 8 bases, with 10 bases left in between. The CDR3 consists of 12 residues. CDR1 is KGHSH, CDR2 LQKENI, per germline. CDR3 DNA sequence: TGTGCCAGCTCATTCAGGTCCCACATTCAGTACTTC. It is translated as CASSFRSHIQYF.

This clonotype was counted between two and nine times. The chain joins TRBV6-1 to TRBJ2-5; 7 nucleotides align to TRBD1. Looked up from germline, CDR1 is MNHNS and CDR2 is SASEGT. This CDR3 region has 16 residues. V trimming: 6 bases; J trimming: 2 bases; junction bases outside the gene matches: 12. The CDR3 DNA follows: TGTGCCAGCAGGGAGGTAGGGGGCCGAGAGCAAGAGACCCAGTACTTC. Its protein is CASREVGGREQETQYF.

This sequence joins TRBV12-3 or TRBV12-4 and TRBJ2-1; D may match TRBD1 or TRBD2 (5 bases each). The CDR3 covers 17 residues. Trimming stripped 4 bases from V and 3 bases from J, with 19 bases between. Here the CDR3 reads CASSSIRVAGSYNEQFF. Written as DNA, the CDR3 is TGTGCCAGCAGTTCAATCAGGGTGGCGGGTAGCTACAATGAGCAGTTCTTC.

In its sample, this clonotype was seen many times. The CDR3 nucleotides read TGTGCCAGTAGTATAGGGCAGCAAGAGACCCAGTACTTC. This codes for CASSIGQQETQYF. The chain joins TRBV19 to TRBJ2-5; D call uncertain. V dropped 1 base and J dropped 2 bases, with 5 bases sitting between them. The germline V gene encodes CDR1 LNHDA and CDR2 SQIVND (reference sequence). The CDR3 runs 13 residues.

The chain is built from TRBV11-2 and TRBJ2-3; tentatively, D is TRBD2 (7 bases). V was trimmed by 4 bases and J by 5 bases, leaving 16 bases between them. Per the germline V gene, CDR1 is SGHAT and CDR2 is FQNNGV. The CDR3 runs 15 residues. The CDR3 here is CASSSVRGAVDTQYF. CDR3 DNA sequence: TGTGCCAGCAGCTCCGTTCGGGGGGCGGTAGATACGCAGTATTTT.

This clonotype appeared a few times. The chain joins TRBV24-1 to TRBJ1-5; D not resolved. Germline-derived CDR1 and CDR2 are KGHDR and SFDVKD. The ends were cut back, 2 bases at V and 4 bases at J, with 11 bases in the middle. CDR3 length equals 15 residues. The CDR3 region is CATSDSTRENQPQHF. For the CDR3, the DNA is TGTGCCACCAGTGATTCTACAAGGGAGAATCAGCCCCAGCATTTT.

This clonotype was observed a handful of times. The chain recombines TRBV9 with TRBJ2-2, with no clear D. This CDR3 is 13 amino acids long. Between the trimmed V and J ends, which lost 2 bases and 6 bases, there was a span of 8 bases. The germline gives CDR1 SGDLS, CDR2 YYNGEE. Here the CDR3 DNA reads TGTGCCAGCAGCGTCCTCTCTTCCGGGGAGCTGTTTTTT. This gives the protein CASSVLSSGELFF.

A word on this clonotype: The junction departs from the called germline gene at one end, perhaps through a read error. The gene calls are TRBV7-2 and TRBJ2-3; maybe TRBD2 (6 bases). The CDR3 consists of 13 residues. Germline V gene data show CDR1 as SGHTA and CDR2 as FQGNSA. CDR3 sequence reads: CAGSLPPGLTQYF. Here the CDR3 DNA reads TGTGCCGGCAGCCTACCGCCGGGACTTACGCAGTATTTT.

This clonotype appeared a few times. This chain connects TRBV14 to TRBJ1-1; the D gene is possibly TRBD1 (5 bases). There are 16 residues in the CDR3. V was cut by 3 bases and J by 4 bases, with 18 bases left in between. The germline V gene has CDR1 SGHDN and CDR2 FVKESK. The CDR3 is CASSHRAGDGSTEAFF. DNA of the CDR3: TGTGCCAGCAGCCACAGAGCGGGGGACGGGAGCACTGAAGCTTTCTTT.

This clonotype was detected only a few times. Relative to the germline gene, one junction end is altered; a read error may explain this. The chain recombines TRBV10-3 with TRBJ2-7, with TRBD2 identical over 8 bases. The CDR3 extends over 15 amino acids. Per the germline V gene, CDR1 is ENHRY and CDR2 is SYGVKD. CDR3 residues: CAISPTSAGDPEEYF. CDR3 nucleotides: TGTGCCATCAGTCCGACTTCAGCGGGAGATCCCGAGGAGTACTTC.

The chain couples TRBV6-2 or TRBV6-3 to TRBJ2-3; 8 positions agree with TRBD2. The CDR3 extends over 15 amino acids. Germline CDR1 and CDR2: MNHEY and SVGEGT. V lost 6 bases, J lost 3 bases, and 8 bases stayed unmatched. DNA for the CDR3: TGTGCCAGCAGAAGGAAAGCGGGAGCGACAGATACGCAGTATTTT. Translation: CASRRKAGATDTQYF.

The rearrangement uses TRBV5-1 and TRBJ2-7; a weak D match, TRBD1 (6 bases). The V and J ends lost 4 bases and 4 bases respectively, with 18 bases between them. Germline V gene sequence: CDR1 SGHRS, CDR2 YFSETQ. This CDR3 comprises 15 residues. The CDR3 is CASSEHRVPGYEQYF. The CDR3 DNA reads TGCGCCAGCAGCGAACACAGGGTCCCGGGGTACGAGCAGTACTTC.

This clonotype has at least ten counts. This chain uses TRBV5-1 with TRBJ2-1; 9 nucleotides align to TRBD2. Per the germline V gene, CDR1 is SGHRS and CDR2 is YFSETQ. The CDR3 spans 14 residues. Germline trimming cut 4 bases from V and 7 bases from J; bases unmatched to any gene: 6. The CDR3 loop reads CASSPASGINEQFF. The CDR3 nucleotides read TGCGCCAGCAGCCCCGCTAGCGGGATTAATGAGCAGTTCTTC.

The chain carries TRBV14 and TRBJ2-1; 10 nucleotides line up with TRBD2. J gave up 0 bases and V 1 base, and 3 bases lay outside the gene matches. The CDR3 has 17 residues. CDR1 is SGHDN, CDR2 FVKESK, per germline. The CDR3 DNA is TGTGCCAGCAGCCAAGGGAGCGGGAGGGCCTCCTACAATGAGCAGTTCTTC. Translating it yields CASSQGSGRASYNEQFF.

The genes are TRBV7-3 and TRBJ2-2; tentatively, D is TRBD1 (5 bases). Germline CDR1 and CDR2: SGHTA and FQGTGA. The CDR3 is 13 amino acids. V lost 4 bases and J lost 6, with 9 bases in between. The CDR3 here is CASSSQVAGELFF. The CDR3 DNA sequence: TGTGCCAGCAGCTCACAGGTGGCCGGGGAGCTGTTTTTT. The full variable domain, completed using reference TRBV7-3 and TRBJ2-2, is GAGVSQTPSNKVTEKGKYVELRCDPISGHTALYWYRQSLGQGPEFLIYFQGTGAADDSGLPNDRFFAVRPEGSVSTLKIQRTERGDSAVYLCASSSQVAGELFFGEGSRLTVL.

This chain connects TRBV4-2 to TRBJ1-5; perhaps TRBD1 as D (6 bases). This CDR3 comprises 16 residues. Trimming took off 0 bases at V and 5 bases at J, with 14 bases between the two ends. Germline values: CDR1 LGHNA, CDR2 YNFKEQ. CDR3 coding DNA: TGTGCCAGCAGCCAAGACCAAGGACAGAGTCATCAGCCCCAGCATTTT. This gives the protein CASSQDQGQSHQPQHF.